This entry lists 12 T cell receptor beta chains sequenced from one sample in a study of cytomegalovirus exposure and HLA in healthy donors (dated by TCRdb to 2017 to 2019). The protocol used for the library was the immunoSEQ multiplex PCR assay. For the multiplex PCR, a mixture combining 60 forward primers for TCR Vbeta segments and 13 reverse primers for TCR Jbeta segments was used. In TCRdb, the immuneACCESS table is reduced to in-frame sequences with V and J assigned. These tables do not hold every clone; where another copy was compared, an unresolved V gene accounts for under half, and the others remain unexplained. For this sample the table gives roughly 130,000 clones, of which about 82% were detected only once. The ten largest clones take up 1% to 1.5% of the sample. Sequencing input: PBMCs. The receptors were gathered from a boy aged 10-17 years in good health and CMV-seronegative.

V usage is TRBV4-2 and J usage is TRBJ2-3, with TRBD2 matching over 7 bases. Germline V CDR1 and CDR2: LGHNA, YNFKEQ. This CDR3 has 17 residues. With V trimmed by 3 bases and J by 2 bases, 11 bases remained unmatched. CDR3 coding DNA: TGTGCCAGCAGCCACCGGGGGGTGGCGGGTTCCACAGATACGCAGTATTTT. The encoded protein is CASSHRGVAGSTDTQYF.

V gene TRBV6-5 combines with J gene TRBJ1-2, with D possibly being TRBD1 (6 bases). Deletions cut 6 bases from V and 4 bases from J, with 12 bases between. The germline CDR1 and CDR2 sequences are MNHEY and SVGAGI. The CDR3 runs 13 residues. In DNA form, the CDR3 reads TGTGCCAGCAGGGACACAGGGAGCTATGGCTACACCTTC. Translating gives CASRDTGSYGYTF.

V is TRBV11-2 and J is TRBJ1-1; D is unresolved. Trimming shortened V by 5 bases and J by 0 bases, and 16 bases separated the two germline ends. The CDR3 has 16 residues. CDR1 and CDR2 from the germline V gene are SGHAT and FQNNGV. CDR3 nucleotides: TGTGCCAGCAGCAAATATAGCGTTCAGATGAACACTGAAGCTTTCTTT. Its translation: CASSKYSVQMNTEAFF.

This chain links TRBV5-1 with TRBJ2-1, with D possibly being TRBD1 (5 bases). CDR3 length: 15 amino acids. Between the trimmed V and J ends, which lost 0 bases and 7 bases, there was a span of 14 bases. CDR1 and CDR2 (germline): SGHRS, YFSETQ. The CDR3 here is CASSLGGEPWNEQFF. The CDR3 DNA reads as TGCGCCAGCAGCTTGGGGGGCGAACCGTGGAATGAGCAGTTCTTC.

The gene calls are TRBV19 and TRBJ2-7; 8 bases line up with TRBD1. Germline assignment: CDR1 LNHDA and CDR2 SQIVND (reference sequence). The CDR3 is made up of 14 amino acids. The junction had 7 bases not matched to a gene; V was cut back by 8 bases and J by 1 base. CDR3 DNA sequence: TGTGCCAGTTATTACGGGGACAGGTCCTACGAGCAGTACTTC. It specifies CASYYGDRSYEQYF.

The V and J genes are TRBV27 and TRBJ2-1; 7 bases map to TRBD1. This CDR3 region has 15 residues. The J segment lost 4 bases and the V segment lost 2 bases, leaving 5 bases of the junction unmatched. The germline gives CDR1 MNHEY, CDR2 SMNVEV (reference sequence). CDR3 sequence (DNA): TGTGCCAGCAGTTTAGGGGACAGACCTTACAATGAGCAGTTCTTC. This codes for CASSLGDRPYNEQFF.

J is TRBJ2-5 and V is TRBV7-6, with 7 bases aligning to TRBD2. V shed 2 bases and J 5 bases; nucleotides not matched to a gene: 8. Per the germline V gene, CDR1 is SGHVS and CDR2 is FNYEAQ. The CDR3 runs to 15 residues. The CDR3 sequence is CASSLSREVWETQYF. DNA of the CDR3: TGTGCCAGCAGCTTATCCCGGGAGGTTTGGGAGACCCAGTACTTC.

The chain has TRBV6-1 and TRBJ2-7; TRBD2 aligns across 9 bases. In germline, CDR1 is MNHNS, CDR2 SASEGT. V shed 6 bases and J 1 base; nucleotides not matched to a gene: 4. The CDR3 extends over 14 amino acids. The DNA of the CDR3 is TGTGCCAGCAGGACGACTAGCGGTTCCTACGAGCAGTACTTC. As protein: CASRTTSGSYEQYF.

This clone was seen just once. This chain connects TRBV7-6 to TRBJ2-3; possibly TRBD1 for D (7 bases). The V end lost 4 bases, the J end lost 2 bases, and 13 bases lay between the germline ends. CDR3 length: 15 amino acids. Looked up from germline, CDR1 is SGHVS and CDR2 is FNYEAQ. In DNA, the CDR3 is TGTGCCAGCAGCTCCCCAGGGGGGTTCACAGATACGCAGTATTTT. Translated, it gives CASSSPGGFTDTQYF.

The chain is built from TRBV4-2 and TRBJ1-1; tentatively, D is TRBD1 (5 bases). The germline V gene encodes CDR1 LGHNA and CDR2 YNFKEQ. CDR3 length equals 15 residues. V was pared by 4 bases and J by 6 bases, with 18 bases between. The CDR3 bases are TGTGCCAGCAGCCGTGAAAGTCTCAGGGTCCCTGAAGCTTTCTTT. Amino acids: CASSRESLRVPEAFF.

The J gene is TRBJ2-3, the V gene TRBV7-2, with TRBD2 identical over 11 bases. The CDR3 consists of 16 residues. Germline trimming cut 1 base from V and 5 bases from J; bases unmatched to any gene: 5. The germline V gene encodes CDR1 SGHTA and CDR2 FQGNSA. CDR3 amino acids: CASSLVGGLAGDTQYF. CDR3 coding DNA: TGTGCCAGCAGCTTAGTTGGTGGACTAGCGGGAGATACGCAGTATTTT.

The chain combines TRBV19 with TRBJ2-7; a weak D match, TRBD1 (5 bases). Trimming took off 6 bases at V and 6 bases at J, with 12 bases between the two ends. Germline-derived CDR1 and CDR2 are LNHDA and SQIVND (reference sequence). CDR3 length: 12 amino acids. CDR3 amino acids: CASSRQGLEQYF. CDR3 nucleotide sequence: TGTGCCAGTAGCCGCCAGGGTCTCGAGCAGTACTTC.